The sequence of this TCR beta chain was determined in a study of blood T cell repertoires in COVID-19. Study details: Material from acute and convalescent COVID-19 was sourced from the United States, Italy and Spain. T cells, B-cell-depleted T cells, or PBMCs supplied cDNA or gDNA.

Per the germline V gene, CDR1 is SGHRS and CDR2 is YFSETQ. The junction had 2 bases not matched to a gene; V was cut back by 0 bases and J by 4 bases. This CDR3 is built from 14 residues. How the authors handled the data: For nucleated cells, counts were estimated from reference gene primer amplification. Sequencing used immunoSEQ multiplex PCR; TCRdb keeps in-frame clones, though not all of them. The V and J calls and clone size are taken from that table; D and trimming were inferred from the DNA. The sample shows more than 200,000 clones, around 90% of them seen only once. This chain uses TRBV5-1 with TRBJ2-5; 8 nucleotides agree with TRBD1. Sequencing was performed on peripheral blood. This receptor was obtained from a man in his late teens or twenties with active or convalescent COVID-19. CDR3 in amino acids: CASSLGTGPETQYF. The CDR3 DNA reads TGCGCCAGCAGCTTGGGGACAGGGCCAGAGACCCAGTACTTC.